This entry is about one T cell receptor beta chain. Antigen: not known. The sample belongs to a study of early T cells in non-severe SARS-CoV-2 infection. Study background: The authors sequenced bulk RNA from unsorted whole blood, leaving chains unpaired.

Each cDNA molecule carried a unique molecular identifier. TCRdb processed the 5' RACE reads anew with MiXCR; each CDR3 protein has one entry. This sample has some 81,000 distinct CDR3 sequences, with about 15% found just once. The CDR3 length is 15 residues. V was pared by 6 bases and J by 3 bases, with 9 bases of the junction left unmatched. Germline V gives CDR1 SGHAT, CDR2 FQNNGV. Whole-study results and caveats: VDJdb matching, biased toward anti-spike CD8 responses, missed private and CD4 specificities.

Sequencing was performed on whole blood. The origin of this receptor is an adult who was a healthcare worker with PCR-confirmed SARS-CoV-2 infection or an uninfected control (not recorded which). The chain couples TRBV11-2 to TRBJ2-7; 9 bases fit TRBD2. CDR3 sequence: CASSRQGLAGYEQYF. DNA for the CDR3: TGTGCCAGCAGTCGACAGGGACTAGCTGGCTACGAGCAGTACTTC.